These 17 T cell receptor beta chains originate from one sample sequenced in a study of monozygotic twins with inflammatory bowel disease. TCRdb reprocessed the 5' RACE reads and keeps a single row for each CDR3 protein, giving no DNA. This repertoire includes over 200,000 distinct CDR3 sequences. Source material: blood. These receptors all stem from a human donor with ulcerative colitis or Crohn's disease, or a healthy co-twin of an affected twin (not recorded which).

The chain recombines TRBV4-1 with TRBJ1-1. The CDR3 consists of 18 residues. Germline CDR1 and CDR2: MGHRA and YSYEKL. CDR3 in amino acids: CASSQETPYAGGYREAFF.

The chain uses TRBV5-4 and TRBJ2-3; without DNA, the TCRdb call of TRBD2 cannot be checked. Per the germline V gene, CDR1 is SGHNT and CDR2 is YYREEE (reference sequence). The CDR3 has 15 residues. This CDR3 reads CASSTAALRPNTQYF.

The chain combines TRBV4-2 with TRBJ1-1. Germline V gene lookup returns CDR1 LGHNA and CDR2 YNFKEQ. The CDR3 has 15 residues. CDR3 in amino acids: CASSQEVSLNTEAFF.

The CDR3 sequence: CASSWGQVGGEQYF. The chain carries TRBV27 and TRBJ2-7; with no DNA, the TCRdb D assignment of TRBD1 cannot be verified. The germline V gene encodes CDR1 MNHEY and CDR2 SMNVEV (reference sequence). The CDR3 loop spans 14 amino acids.

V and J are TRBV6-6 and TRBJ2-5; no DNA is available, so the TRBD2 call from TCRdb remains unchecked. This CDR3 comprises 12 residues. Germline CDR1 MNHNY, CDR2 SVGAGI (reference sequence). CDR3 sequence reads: CASTGPQETQYF.

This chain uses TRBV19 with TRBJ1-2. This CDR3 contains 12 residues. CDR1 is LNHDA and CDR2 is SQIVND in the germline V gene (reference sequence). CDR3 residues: CASRSGDYGYTF.

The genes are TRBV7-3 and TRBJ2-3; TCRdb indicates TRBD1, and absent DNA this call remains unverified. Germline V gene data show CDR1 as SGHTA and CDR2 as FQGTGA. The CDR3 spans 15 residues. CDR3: CASSLTPSDTDTQYF.

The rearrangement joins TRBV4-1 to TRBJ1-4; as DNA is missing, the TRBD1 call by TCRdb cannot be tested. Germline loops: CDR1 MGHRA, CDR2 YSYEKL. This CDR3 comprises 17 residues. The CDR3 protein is CASSQDPTGSVKEKLFF.

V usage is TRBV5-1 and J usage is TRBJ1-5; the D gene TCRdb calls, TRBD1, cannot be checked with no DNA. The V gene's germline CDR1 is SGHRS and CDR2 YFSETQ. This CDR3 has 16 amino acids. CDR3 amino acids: CASSLSPTGGNQPQHF.

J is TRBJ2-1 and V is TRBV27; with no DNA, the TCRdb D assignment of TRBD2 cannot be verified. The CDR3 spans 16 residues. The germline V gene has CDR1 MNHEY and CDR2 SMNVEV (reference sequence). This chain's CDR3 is CASSLFSLAGAGTQFF.

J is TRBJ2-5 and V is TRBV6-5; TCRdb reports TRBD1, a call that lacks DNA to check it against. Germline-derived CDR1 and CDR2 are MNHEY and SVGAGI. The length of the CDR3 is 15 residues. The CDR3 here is CASSLLTRGIETQYF.

This CDR3 is CASSQEGYSTGELFF. The chain has TRBV14 and TRBJ2-2. The CDR3 runs 15 residues. Germline-derived CDR1 and CDR2 are SGHDN and FVKESK.

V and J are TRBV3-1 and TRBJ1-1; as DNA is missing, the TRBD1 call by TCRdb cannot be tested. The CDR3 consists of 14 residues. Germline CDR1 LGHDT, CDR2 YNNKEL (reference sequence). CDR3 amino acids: CASSQGQMNTEAFF.

The CDR3 here is CSATGLLSYEQYF. V is TRBV20-1 and J is TRBJ2-7; checking the TCRdb D call of TRBD2 is not possible without DNA. The germline V gene has CDR1 DFQATT and CDR2 SNEGSKA (reference sequence). The CDR3 extends over 13 amino acids.

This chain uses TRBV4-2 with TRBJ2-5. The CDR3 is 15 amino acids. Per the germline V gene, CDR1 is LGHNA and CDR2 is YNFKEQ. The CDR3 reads CASSQDRGTRETQYF.

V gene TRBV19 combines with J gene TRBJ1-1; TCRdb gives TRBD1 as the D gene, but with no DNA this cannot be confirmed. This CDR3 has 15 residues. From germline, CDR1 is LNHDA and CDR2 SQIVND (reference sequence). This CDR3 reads CASSVGQVPNTEAFF.

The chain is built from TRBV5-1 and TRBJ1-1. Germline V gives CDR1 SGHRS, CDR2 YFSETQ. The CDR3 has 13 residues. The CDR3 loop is CASSTASTAEAFF.